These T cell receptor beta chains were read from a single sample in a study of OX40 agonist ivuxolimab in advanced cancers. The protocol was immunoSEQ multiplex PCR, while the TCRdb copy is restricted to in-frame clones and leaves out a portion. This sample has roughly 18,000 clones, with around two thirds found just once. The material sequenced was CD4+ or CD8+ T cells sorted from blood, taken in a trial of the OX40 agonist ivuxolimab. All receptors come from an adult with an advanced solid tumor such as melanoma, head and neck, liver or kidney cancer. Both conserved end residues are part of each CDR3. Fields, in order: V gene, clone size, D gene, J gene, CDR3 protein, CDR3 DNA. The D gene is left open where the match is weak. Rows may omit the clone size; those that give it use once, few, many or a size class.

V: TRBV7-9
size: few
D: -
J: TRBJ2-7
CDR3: CASSLESGVQYF
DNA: TGTGCCAGCAGCTTAGAGTCGGGAGTACAGTACTTC

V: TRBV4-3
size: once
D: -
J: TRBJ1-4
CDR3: CASSQDRTAKGGYDEKLFF
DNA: TGCGCCAGCAGCCAAGATCGGACAGCCAAGGGAGGGTATGATGAAAAACTGTTTTTT

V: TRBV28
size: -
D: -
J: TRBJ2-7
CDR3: CASSFYDGSYEQYF
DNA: TGTGCCAGCAGTTTTTACGACGGTTCCTACGAGCAGTACTTC

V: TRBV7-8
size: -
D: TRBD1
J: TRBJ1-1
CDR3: CASSAPGGGNTEAFF
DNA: TGTGCCAGCAGCGCACCAGGGGGGGGGAACACTGAAGCTTTCTTT

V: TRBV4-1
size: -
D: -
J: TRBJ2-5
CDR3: CASSQSPGSQETQYF
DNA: TGCGCCAGCAGCCAAAGTCCAGGATCCCAAGAGACCCAGTACTTC

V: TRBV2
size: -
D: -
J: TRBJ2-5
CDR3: CASSVDLAGQETQYF
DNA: TGTGCCAGCAGTGTTGACCTAGCCGGGCAAGAGACCCAGTACTTC

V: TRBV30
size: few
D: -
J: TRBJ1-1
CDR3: CAWSDMNTEAFF
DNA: TGTGCCTGGAGTGATATGAACACTGAAGCTTTCTTT

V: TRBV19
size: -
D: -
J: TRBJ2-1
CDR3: CASCPGLSSYNEQFF
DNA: TGTGCCAGCTGCCCCGGGCTAAGCTCCTACAATGAGCAGTTCTTC

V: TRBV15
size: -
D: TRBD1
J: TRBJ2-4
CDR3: CATSRAGTDKNIQYF
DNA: TGTGCCACCAGCAGGGCCGGGACAGACAAAAACATTCAGTACTTC

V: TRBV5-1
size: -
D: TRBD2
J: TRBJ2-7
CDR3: CASSSTSGRADYEQYF
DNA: TGCGCCAGCAGCTCTACTAGCGGGAGGGCGGACTACGAGCAGTACTTC

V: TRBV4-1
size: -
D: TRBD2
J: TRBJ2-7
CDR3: CASSQDQRGSRYEQYF
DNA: TGCGCCAGCAGCCAAGATCAGCGCGGGAGTAGATACGAGCAGTACTTC

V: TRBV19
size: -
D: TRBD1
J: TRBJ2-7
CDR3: CASSILLTGAYEQYF
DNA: TGTGCCAGTAGTATCCTCCTGACAGGGGCCTACGAGCAGTACTTC

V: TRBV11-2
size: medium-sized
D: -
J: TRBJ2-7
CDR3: CASSLSSYEQYF
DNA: TGTGCCAGCAGCTTATCCTCCTACGAGCAGTACTTC

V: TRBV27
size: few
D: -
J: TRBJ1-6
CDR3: CASSPTGGWVDNSPLHF
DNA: TGTGCCAGCAGCCCGACAGGAGGATGGGTCGATAATTCACCCCTCCACTTT

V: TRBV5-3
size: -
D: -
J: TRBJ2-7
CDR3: CASSLDTGKYEQYF
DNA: TGTGCCAGCAGCTTGGACACAGGGAAATACGAGCAGTACTTC

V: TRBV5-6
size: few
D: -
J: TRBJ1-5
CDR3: CASSLDGVGQPQHF
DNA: TGTGCCAGCAGCTTGGACGGGGTGGGACAGCCCCAGCATTTT

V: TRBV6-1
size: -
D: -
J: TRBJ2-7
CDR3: CASSQYRVSYEQYF
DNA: TGTGCCAGCAGCCAATACAGGGTCAGCTACGAGCAGTACTTC

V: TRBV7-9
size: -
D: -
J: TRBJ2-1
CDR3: CASSWTDGAEQFF
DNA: TGTGCCAGCAGCTGGACGGACGGGGCTGAGCAGTTCTTC

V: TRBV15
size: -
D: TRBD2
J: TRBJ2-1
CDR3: CATSSRLAGGNEQFF
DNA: TGTGCCACCAGCAGCCGACTAGCGGGAGGGAATGAGCAGTTCTTC

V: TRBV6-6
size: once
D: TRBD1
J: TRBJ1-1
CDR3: CASRDRGNTEAFF
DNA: TGTGCCAGCAGGGACAGGGGTAACACTGAAGCTTTCTTT

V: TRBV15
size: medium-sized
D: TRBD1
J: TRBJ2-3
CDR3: CATGQGRETDTQYF
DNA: TGTGCCACAGGACAGGGGAGGGAGACAGATACGCAGTATTTT

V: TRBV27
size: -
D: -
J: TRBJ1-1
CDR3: CASSLWGGEAFF
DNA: TGTGCCAGCAGTTTATGGGGGGGAGAAGCTTTCTTT

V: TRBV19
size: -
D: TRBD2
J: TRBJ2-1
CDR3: CASSIRLAGHNEQFF
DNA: TGTGCCAGTAGTATTCGACTAGCGGGCCACAATGAGCAGTTCTTC

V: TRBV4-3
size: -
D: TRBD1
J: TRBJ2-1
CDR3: CASSPRTGPLSYNEQFF
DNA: TGCGCCAGCAGCCCCCGGACAGGTCCCCTCTCCTACAATGAGCAGTTCTTC

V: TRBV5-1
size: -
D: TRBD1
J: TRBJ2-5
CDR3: CASSLYRGPDETQYF
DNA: TGCGCCAGCAGCTTGTACAGGGGGCCGGATGAGACCCAGTACTTC

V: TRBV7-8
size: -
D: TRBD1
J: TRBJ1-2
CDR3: CASSLGDRAGYTF
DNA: TGTGCCAGCAGCTTAGGGGACAGGGCGGGCTACACCTTC

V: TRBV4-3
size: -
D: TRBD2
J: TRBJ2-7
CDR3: CASSQDPSGFSYEQYF
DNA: TGCGCCAGCAGCCAAGATCCTAGCGGGTTCTCCTACGAGCAGTACTTC

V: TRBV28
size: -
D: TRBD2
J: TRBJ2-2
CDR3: CASSLSWTSGRVTFNTGELFF
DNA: TGTGCCAGCAGTTTATCCTGGACTAGCGGGAGGGTGACTTTCAACACCGGGGAGCTGTTTTTT

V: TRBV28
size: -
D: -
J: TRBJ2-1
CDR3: CASSLSPDVTGPKHEQFF
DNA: TGTGCCAGCAGTTTATCCCCCGACGTGACGGGACCTAAGCATGAGCAGTTCTTC

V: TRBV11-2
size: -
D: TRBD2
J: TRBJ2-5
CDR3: CASSSFVAGGEETQYF
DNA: TGTGCCAGCAGCTCCTTCGTAGCGGGAGGAGAAGAGACCCAGTACTTC

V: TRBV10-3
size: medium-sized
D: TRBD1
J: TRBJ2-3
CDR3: CAIRDRGRTDTQYF
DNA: TGTGCCATCAGGGACAGGGGGAGGACAGATACGCAGTATTTT

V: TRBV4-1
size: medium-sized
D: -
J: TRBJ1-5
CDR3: CASSLGTNQPQHF
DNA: TGCGCCAGCAGCCTGGGGACCAATCAGCCCCAGCATTTT

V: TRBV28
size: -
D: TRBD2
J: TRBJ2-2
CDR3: CASTLPLLAGGESGELFF
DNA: TGTGCCAGCACCTTGCCCCTTCTAGCGGGAGGAGAGTCCGGGGAGCTGTTTTTT

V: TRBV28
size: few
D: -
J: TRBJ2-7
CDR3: CASTTTRGGFYEQYF
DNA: TGTGCCAGCACCACAACCCGGGGCGGCTTCTACGAGCAGTACTTC

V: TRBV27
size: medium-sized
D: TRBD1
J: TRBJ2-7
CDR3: CASSDRVYEQYF
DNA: TGTGCCAGCAGTGACAGGGTCTACGAGCAGTACTTC

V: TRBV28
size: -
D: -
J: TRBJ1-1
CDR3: CASSRPTEIVTEAFF
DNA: TGTGCCAGCAGTCGACCAACAGAGATCGTCACTGAAGCTTTCTTT

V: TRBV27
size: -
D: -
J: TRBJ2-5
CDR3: CASSFNSQETQYF
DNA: TGTGCCAGCAGTTTTAACAGCCAAGAGACCCAGTACTTC

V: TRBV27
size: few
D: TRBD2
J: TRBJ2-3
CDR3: CASSLYGGRASTDTQYF
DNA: TGTGCCAGCAGTTTATATGGCGGGAGGGCCTCCACAGATACGCAGTATTTT

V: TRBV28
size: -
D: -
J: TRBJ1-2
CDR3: CASSLGAGYTF
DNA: TGTGCCAGCAGTTTAGGGGCTGGCTACACCTTC

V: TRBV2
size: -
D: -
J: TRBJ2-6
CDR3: CASSEMVEEANVLTF
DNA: TGTGCCAGCAGTGAGATGGTTGAGGAGGCCAACGTCCTGACTTTC

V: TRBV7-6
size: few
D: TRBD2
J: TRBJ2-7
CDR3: CASSPSSGPYEQYF
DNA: TGTGCCAGCAGCCCCTCTAGCGGCCCCTACGAGCAGTACTTC